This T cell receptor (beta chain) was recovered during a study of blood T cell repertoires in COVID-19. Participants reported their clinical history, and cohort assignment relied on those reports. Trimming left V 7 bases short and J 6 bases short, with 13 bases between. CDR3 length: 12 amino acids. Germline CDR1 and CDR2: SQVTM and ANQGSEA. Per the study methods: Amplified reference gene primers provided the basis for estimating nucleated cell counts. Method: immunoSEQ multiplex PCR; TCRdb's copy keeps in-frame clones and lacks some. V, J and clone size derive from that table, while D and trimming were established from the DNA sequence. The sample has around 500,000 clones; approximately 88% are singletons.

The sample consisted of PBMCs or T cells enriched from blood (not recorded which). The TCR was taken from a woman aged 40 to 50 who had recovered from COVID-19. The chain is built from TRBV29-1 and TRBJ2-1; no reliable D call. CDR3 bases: TGCAGCGGATCGGGTTCCCTCAATGAGCAGTTCTTC. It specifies CSGSGSLNEQFF.